Each of the 2 T cell receptor beta chains below was sequenced from the same sample in a study of CD8 T cells in Susac syndrome. Random hexamers were used to reverse transcribe an amount of about 0.45 to 1 ug RNA. TCRdb re-called the immunoSEQ multiplex PCR reads through MiXCR, storing one row per CDR3 protein. The profile covers some 300,000 distinct CDR3 sequences, with about 88% appearing a single time and 0.11% taken by the ten largest. Sequencing was performed on CD8+ T cells from PBMCs. Receptors originate from a human donor with multiple sclerosis.

This clonotype was detected only a few times. The chain uses TRBV6-1 and TRBJ1-6; 8 bases agree with TRBD1. V gave up 6 bases and J gave up 14 bases; unmatched junction bases: 15. The CDR3 length is 15 residues. Per germline, CDR1 MNHNS and CDR2 SASEGT. In DNA, the CDR3 is TGTGCCAGCAGCCCAGCTGGGGACAGGATTCTGGCCCTCCACTTT. It is translated as CASSPAGDRILALHF.

The genes are TRBV13 and TRBJ2-3, with D perhaps TRBD2 (6 bases). From germline, CDR1 is PRHDT and CDR2 FYEKMQ (reference sequence). The V end lost 3 bases, the J end lost 6 bases, and 13 bases lay between the germline ends. The CDR3 has 14 amino acids. The CDR3 loop is CASSLGTQADTQYF. The CDR3 region has the DNA TGTGCCAGCAGCTTGGGGACTCAGGCGGATACGCAGTATTTT.